This TCR beta chain was recovered during a study of radiation and T cells in renal cell carcinoma. Time point reported: baseline pretreatment blood. Described treatment: 15 Gy SBRT to primary tumor, nephrectomy 4 weeks later. Blood was sampled at baseline, 2 weeks and 4 weeks after SBRT. Some clones are missing from TCRdb's copy, which holds only in-frame ones; the method was immunoSEQ multiplex PCR. There are tens of thousands of clones in the sample; roughly four fifths occur only once, and around 5.8% lies in the top ten. CDR3 size: 12 residues. Per germline, CDR1 PRHDT and CDR2 FYEKMQ (reference sequence). The V gene lost 3 bases and the J gene lost 4 bases, with 6 bases spanning the gap.

The V gene is TRBV13, the J gene TRBJ1-1; no definite D call. Sequenced material: blood, taken from a patient whose treatment included radiotherapy and nephrectomy. The TCR comes from a man between 60 and 70 years old with renal cell carcinoma. CDR3 sequence: CASSFWSTEAFF. The CDR3 coding sequence is TGTGCCAGCAGCTTCTGGTCCACTGAAGCTTTCTTT. Supplemented by reference TRBV13 and TRBJ1-1, the full variable domain reads AAGVIQSPRHLIKEKRETATLKCYPIPRHDTVYWYQQGPGQDPQFLISFYEKMQSDKGSIPDRFSAQQFSDYHSELNMSSLELGDSALYFCASSFWSTEAFFGQGTRLTVV.